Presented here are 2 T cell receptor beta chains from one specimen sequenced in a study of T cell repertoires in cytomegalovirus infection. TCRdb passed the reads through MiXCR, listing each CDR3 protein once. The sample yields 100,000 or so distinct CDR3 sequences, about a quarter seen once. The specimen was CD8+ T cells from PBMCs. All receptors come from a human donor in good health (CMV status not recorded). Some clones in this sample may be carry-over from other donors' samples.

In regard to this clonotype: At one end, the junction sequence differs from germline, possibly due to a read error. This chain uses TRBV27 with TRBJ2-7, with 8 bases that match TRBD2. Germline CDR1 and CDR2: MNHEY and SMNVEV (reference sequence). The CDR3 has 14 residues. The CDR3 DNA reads TGTGCCAGCGGTTTAAATAGCGGGGTGCACGAGCAGTACTTC. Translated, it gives CASGLNSGVHEQYF.

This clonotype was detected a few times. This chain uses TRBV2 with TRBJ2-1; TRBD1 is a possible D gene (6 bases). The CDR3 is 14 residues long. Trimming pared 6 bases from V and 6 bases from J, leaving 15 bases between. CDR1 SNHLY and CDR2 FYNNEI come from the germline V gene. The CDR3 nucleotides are TGTGCCAGCAGGATCCCTACAGGGAGCAATGAGCAGTTCTTC. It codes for CASRIPTGSNEQFF. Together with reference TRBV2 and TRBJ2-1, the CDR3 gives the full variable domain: EPEVTQTPSHQVTQMGQEVILRCVPISNHLYFYWYRQILGQKVEFLVSFYNNEISEKSEIFDDQFSVERPDGSNFTLKIRSTKLEDSAMYFCASRIPTGSNEQFFGPGTRLTVL.